The entry below describes one TCR beta chain. What it binds is not known. This specimen comes from a study of CD8+ T cells in alopecia areata. Whole-study results and caveats: Scalp data also include sequences from resident alphabeta T cells of normal skin. It was lesional scalp, especially alopecia totalis/universalis, that showed higher clonality than normal scalp.

This CDR3 has 16 amino acids. The V and J ends lost 4 bases and 1 base respectively, with 15 bases between them. CDR1 is SGDLS and CDR2 is YYNGEE in the germline V gene. Investigators isolated RNA and reverse transcribed it into cDNA to act as the sequencing template. Profiling relied on immunoSEQ multiplex PCR, and the TCRdb table lists in-frame clones only, not all of them. The data contain over 150,000 clones, just over 55% of them singletons. The sequenced sample was CD8+ T cells sorted from blood. This TCR derives from a human donor in good health. The rearrangement joins TRBV9 to TRBJ2-1; D is possibly TRBD2 (6 bases). The CDR3 region has the DNA TGTGCCAGCAGCCCTCAAACGGGGGTATCCTACAATGAGCAGTTCTTC. As protein: CASSPQTGVSYNEQFF.